The 6 T cell receptor beta chains given below trace back to one sample, sequenced in a study of regulatory T cells in long-lasting Graves disease. Library construction for TCR beta used iRepertoire HTBI primers and Arm-PCR of CDR3 regions. TCRdb independently ran MiXCR on the multiplex PCR reads; one entry per CDR3 protein. This table has around 330,000 distinct CDR3 sequences, 18% appearing once. Time point defined: newly diagnosed GD, antithyroid drugs for less than 3 months. Preparation of the TCR library used RNA extracted from PBMCs. The starting material was peripheral blood mononuclear cells (PBMCs), obtained at new diagnosis, from a patient treated with antithyroid drugs. The receptors were gathered from a female donor with Graves disease.

This clonotype was picked up a small number of times. The chain links TRBV19 to TRBJ1-1; D might be TRBD1 (5 bases). The CDR3 is 15 amino acids. Deletions cut 5 bases from V and 4 bases from J, with 17 bases between. Germline CDR1 LNHDA, CDR2 SQIVND (reference sequence). CDR3 sequence reads: CASSAPPGTSTEAFF. The CDR3 bases are TGTGCCAGTAGTGCGCCCCCAGGGACCTCCACTGAAGCTTTCTTT.

This clonotype was counted many times. The chain recombines TRBV28 with TRBJ2-2; TRBD1 might be the D (5 bases). CDR3 length equals 12 residues. In germline, CDR1 is MDHEN, CDR2 SYDVKM. The V and J ends lost 11 bases and 4 bases respectively, with 11 bases between them. The CDR3 is CAADQGTGELFF. The CDR3 nucleotides read TGTGCCGCGGATCAGGGCACCGGGGAGCTGTTTTTT.

V is TRBV28 and J is TRBJ1-5; no reliable D call. Germline V CDR1 and CDR2: MDHEN, SYDVKM. Trimming removed 6 bases at V and 14 bases at J, with 17 bases between. This CDR3 has 12 amino acids. CDR3 sequence (DNA): TGTGCCAGCAGGCAACAAACCCAAGGCGAGCATTTT. It is translated as CASRQQTQGEHF. Full variable domain (missing parts from reference TRBV28 and TRBJ1-5): DVKVTQSSRYLVKRTGEKVFLECVQDMDHENMFWYRQDPGLGLRLIYFSYDVKMKEKGDIPEGYSVSREKKERFSLILESASTNQTSMYLCASRQQTQGEHFGDGTRLSIL.

This clonotype was counted at least ten times. The CDR3 region has the DNA TGTGCCAGCAGCCAAGAAGCGGGAGGCACCGGGGAGCTGTTTTTT. This encodes CASSQEAGGTGELFF. This sequence joins TRBV4-2 and TRBJ2-2, with 9 bases lining up with TRBD2. CDR3 length equals 15 residues. Germline assignment: CDR1 LGHNA and CDR2 YNFKEQ. J was trimmed by 4 bases and V by 0 bases; bases with no gene match: 0.

Concerning this clonotype: A read error is the likely source, as a far larger clone sits one nucleotide away. J is TRBJ2-5 and V is TRBV10-3; 12 bases are shared with TRBD2. After removal of 5 bases from V and 4 bases from J, the junction contained 5 bases not matched to a gene. The CDR3 loop spans 15 amino acids. Germline V gene sequence: CDR1 ENHRY, CDR2 SYGVKD. CDR3 nucleotide sequence: TGTGCCATCAGTCTCCTAGCGGGAGGGCGAGAGACCCAGTACTTC. It is translated as CAISLLAGGRETQYF.

A note on this clonotype: Germline is not matched at one junction end, which may reflect a read error. The chain is built from TRBV2 and TRBJ2-1, with 14 bases identical to TRBD2. The CDR3 is made up of 16 amino acids. Germline V gene sequence: CDR1 SNHLY, CDR2 FYNNEI. The CDR3 DNA is TGCGCCAGCAGCCAGGGACTAGCGGGAGTTCGGAATGAGCAGTTCTTC. Protein product: CASSQGLAGVRNEQFF.